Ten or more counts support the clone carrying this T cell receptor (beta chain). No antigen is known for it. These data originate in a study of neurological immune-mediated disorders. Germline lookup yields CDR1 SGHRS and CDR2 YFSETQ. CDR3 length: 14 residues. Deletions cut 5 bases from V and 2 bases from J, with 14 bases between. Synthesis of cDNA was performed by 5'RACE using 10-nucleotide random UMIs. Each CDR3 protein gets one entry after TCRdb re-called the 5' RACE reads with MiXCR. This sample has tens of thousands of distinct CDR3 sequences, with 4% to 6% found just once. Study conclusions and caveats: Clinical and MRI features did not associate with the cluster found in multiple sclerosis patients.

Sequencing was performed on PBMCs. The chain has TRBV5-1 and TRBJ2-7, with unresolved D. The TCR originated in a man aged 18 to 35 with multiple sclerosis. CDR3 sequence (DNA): TGCGCCAGCAGTTCTGGTCTGGGGACCTACGAGCAGTACTTC. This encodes CASSSGLGTYEQYF.